This T cell receptor (beta chain) was sequenced for a study of CD8 T cells in ankylosing spondylitis. Study-wide findings and caveats: Reported data indicate significant enrichment of disease-linked clones within matched ankylosing spondylitis synovial fluid.

The CDR3 runs to 15 residues. The V gene lost 1 base and the J gene lost 7 bases, with 17 bases spanning the gap. Germline V gene sequence: CDR1 DFQATT, CDR2 SNEGSKA (reference sequence). Quantitative molecular-barcoded 5'-RACE generated the TCR beta libraries. MiXCR, run by TCRdb on the 5' RACE reads, gives a single entry per CDR3 protein. The sample yields around 250,000 distinct CDR3 sequences, roughly 32% seen once. A note on this clonotype: Its matching antigen is unknown.

This chain uses TRBV20-1 with TRBJ2-1, with a possible D match to TRBD1 (6 bases). The sequenced material came from blood, either unsorted or a sorted T cell fraction (not recorded which). The clonotype was recovered from a male donor with ankylosing spondylitis or in good health (not recorded which). The CDR3 DNA sequence: TGCAGTGCTAGAGTGACAGCCAAAAGGGGGAATGAGCAGTTCTTC. Translating gives CSARVTAKRGNEQFF.